The rows below give T cell receptor beta chains drawn from one sample of a study of monozygotic twins with inflammatory bowel disease. With the 5' RACE reads reprocessed, TCRdb shows one record per CDR3 protein and no DNA. The listing records approximately 150,000 distinct CDR3 sequences. The sequenced sample consisted of blood. Source of these receptors: a human donor with ulcerative colitis or Crohn's disease, or a healthy co-twin of an affected twin (not recorded which). Each CDR3 is given with its conserved first and last residue.

cdr3_aa j_call v_call
CASKPPGQVYEQYF TRBJ2-7 TRBV6-6
CAISAGNQPQHF TRBJ1-5 TRBV10-3
CASRPNVGETQYF TRBJ2-5 TRBV28
CASSFAGLAGIETQYF TRBJ2-5 TRBV5-8
CATSDFTSGYNEQFF TRBJ2-1 TRBV24-1
CASSYGGVGGPPSEQYF TRBJ2-7 TRBV6-5
CASSLWAGGNSPLHF TRBJ1-6 TRBV27
CASSLAASRSYEQYF TRBJ2-7 TRBV5-1
CASSLAGTVLYGYTF TRBJ1-2 TRBV7-9
CASSYDGSYGYTF TRBJ1-2 TRBV6-2/TRBV6-3
CASSLLAGRSAEAFF TRBJ1-1 TRBV5-5
CASRSAGQGAGGYTF TRBJ1-2 TRBV7-2
CSAAGKTGTEAFF TRBJ1-1 TRBV20-1
CASSLGRDSLLKLFF TRBJ1-4 TRBV12-3/TRBV12-4
CAWSTGYRTEAFF TRBJ1-1 TRBV30
CASSYGGHETQYF TRBJ2-5 TRBV6-2/TRBV6-3
CASSLSGGAYNEQFF TRBJ2-1 TRBV5-4
CSGGGGLSETQYF TRBJ2-5 TRBV20-1
CAWSAGQGQFEKLFF TRBJ1-4 TRBV30
CASSYSEKLFF TRBJ1-4 TRBV6-6
CASSPPGTGSLGDTQYF TRBJ2-3 TRBV7-9
CASSLDGTPYNEQFF TRBJ2-1 TRBV5-1
CSASNRVSEYF TRBJ2-7 TRBV20-1
CASSTTVTGELFF TRBJ2-2 TRBV7-7
CASSLVTRLDTQYF TRBJ2-3 TRBV28
CASSEGTSGYNEQFF TRBJ2-1 TRBV5-5
CASRPGQGAGQPQHF TRBJ1-5 TRBV12-3/TRBV12-4
CASSSPGQGTIYSGNTIYF TRBJ1-3 TRBV11-1
CASSLSPVFNSPLHF TRBJ1-6 TRBV27
CASSPRQGAWEQFF TRBJ2-1 TRBV18
CASSPIPGQGRETQYF TRBJ2-5 TRBV19
CASSTRTGGPYEQYF TRBJ2-7 TRBV7-2
CASSSQGADTQYF TRBJ2-3 TRBV7-2
CASSDGLVEQFF TRBJ2-1 TRBV7-2
CASSDIRGTNTGELFF TRBJ2-2 TRBV5-1
CASSLWTSRSGELFF TRBJ2-2 TRBV2
CASTSGHLDGYTF TRBJ1-2 TRBV12-3/TRBV12-4
CASSYSPGYLGELFF TRBJ2-2 TRBV6-5
CASSFKGSYNEQFF TRBJ2-1 TRBV5-4
CSAMAPSGNEQFF TRBJ2-1 TRBV20-1
CASSLEALLGGETQYF TRBJ2-5 TRBV7-2
CAIIVGAEGTGELFF TRBJ2-2 TRBV10-3
CASSKNRGNTEAFF TRBJ1-1 TRBV4-2
CASSYEGPKYNSPLHF TRBJ1-6 TRBV6-5
CASSYRDYGYTF TRBJ1-2 TRBV4-3
CASSSVVNEQFF TRBJ2-1 TRBV7-8
CSASFLRASTNQPQHF TRBJ1-5 TRBV20-1
CASSSLGRGELFF TRBJ2-2 TRBV7-3
CASSLAHGSGRAGYEQYF TRBJ2-7 TRBV7-6
CASRKDKTEAFF TRBJ1-1 TRBV7-8
CASTERLAGSNEQFF TRBJ2-1 TRBV6-2/TRBV6-3
CASSLDGPFEAFF TRBJ1-1 TRBV5-5
CSARLGHGSNQPQHF TRBJ1-5 TRBV20-1
CASSSVDSGANVLTF TRBJ2-6 TRBV7-3